This TCR beta chain stems from a study of T cells in narcolepsy. Details on this clone: No antigen is known for it.

Profiled with immunoSEQ multiplex PCR; TCRdb holds only in-frame clones, not every one. Among about 35,000 clones listed, 65% to 85% were seen once. General study findings and limits: Healthy controls reportedly lacked the autoreactive clonotypes serially found in patients' blood. In some patient and control memory CD4+ samples, autoreactive clones were absent.

Sequencing used memory (CD45RA-) CD4+ T cells from blood. This TCR came from a human donor in good health.

The CDR3 DNA sequence: TGTGCCAGCAGCTTAGGAGGGAACTATGGCTACACCTTC. Its translation is CASSLGGNYGYTF. The J gene is TRBJ1-2, the V gene TRBV11-1; D is undetermined. The CDR3 spans 13 residues. The germline V gene has CDR1 SGHAT and CDR2 FQDESV (reference sequence). V was shortened by 1 base and J by 2 bases, with 5 bases between the two germline ends.